These T cell receptor delta chains were read from a single sample in a study of delta chains in infants with herpesvirus infections. TCRdb ran CATT on the RT-PCR reads. The profile shows some 1,600 delta-chain clones, over 25% of them singletons. The starting material was peripheral blood, obtained at time point 3 of longitudinal follow-up. The receptors originated from a human donor who was a Ugandan infant, either HIV-exposed or HIV-unexposed (not recorded which). Both conserved end residues are trimmed from each CDR3. The order of the fields is CDR3 length, V gene, CDR3 protein.

CDR3 length: 16; V gene: TRDV3; CDR3 protein: AFAVKKWGIHEYDKLI
CDR3 length: 18; V gene: TRDV1; CDR3 protein: ALGDPFPATGGYETAQLF
CDR3 length: 14; V gene: TRDV1; CDR3 protein: ALGELLNFAAGKLI
CDR3 length: 19; V gene: TRAV38-2/DV8; CDR3 protein: AYRSGPLLYWGIHRAGKLI
CDR3 length: 18; V gene: TRDV1; CDR3 protein: ALGAPPFGCTGGYTDKLI
CDR3 length: 16; V gene: TRDV1; CDR3 protein: ALGELPTSGGYTDKLI
CDR3 length: 16; V gene: TRDV1; CDR3 protein: ALGDRLPTGIRTDKLI
CDR3 length: 12; V gene: TRDV2; CDR3 protein: ACDSLLLTDKLI
CDR3 length: 22; V gene: TRDV2; CDR3 protein: ACDTVPTGGLGDSIPALTAQLF
CDR3 length: 26; V gene: TRDV1; CDR3 protein: ALGTPDKAFLILSMLGDTDGNTDKLI
CDR3 length: 17; V gene: TRDV1; CDR3 protein: ALGELRLGDTPYTDKLI
CDR3 length: 19; V gene: TRDV1; CDR3 protein: ALGELRPTRGYRGHTDKLI